In this sample, the clone carrying this T cell receptor beta chain turned up once. The antigen remains undetermined. The table came from immunoSEQ multiplex PCR; TCRdb's copy has only in-frame clones and leaves some out. The sample has approximately 33,000 clones; roughly four fifths are singletons. The data derive from a study of graft-versus-host responses after intestinal transplantation. The overall study: Among the recipients, transplants were multivisceral, liver-intestinal, or isolated intestinal. Anti-thymocyte globulin was used for induction in all recipients, who then took tacrolimus and steroids for around 3 years. Study-level findings and limits: Analysis identified GvH clones in recipient marrow, with some appearing first in ileum or blood. Peak circulating GvH clone levels were associated with early post-transplant HvG declines.

This specimen was unstimulated CD8+ T cells sorted from spleen or lymph node cells, taken before intestinal transplant. The origin of this receptor is a human donor who received an intestinal transplant.

CDR3 loop: CASSLPGGLTDTQYF. In DNA, the CDR3 is TGTGCCAGCAGCTTACCCGGGGGACTCACAGATACGCAGTATTTT. The rearrangement uses TRBV7-6 and TRBJ2-3, with a tentative D call TRBD2 (6 bases). CDR1 and CDR2 (germline): SGHVS, FNYEAQ. V lost 2 bases and J lost 2, with 11 bases in between. The CDR3 is 15 amino acids.